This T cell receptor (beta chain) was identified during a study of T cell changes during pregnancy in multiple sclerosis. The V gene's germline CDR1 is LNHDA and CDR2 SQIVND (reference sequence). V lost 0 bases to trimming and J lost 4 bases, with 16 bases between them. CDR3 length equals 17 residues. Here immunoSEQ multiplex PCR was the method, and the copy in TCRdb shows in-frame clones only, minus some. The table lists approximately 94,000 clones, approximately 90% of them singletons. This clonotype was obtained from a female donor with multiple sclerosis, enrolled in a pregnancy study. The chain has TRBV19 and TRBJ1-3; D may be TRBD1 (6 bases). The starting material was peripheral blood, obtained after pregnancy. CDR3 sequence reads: CASSIDFMDSTGNTIYF. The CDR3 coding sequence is TGTGCCAGTAGTATAGATTTCATGGACAGTACCGGAAACACCATATATTTT.